The 6 T cell receptor beta chains listed next were all sequenced from one sample in a study of blood T cell repertoires in COVID-19. Measured with immunoSEQ multiplex PCR; TCRdb has only the in-frame clones, and not every one. Of some 210,000 clones in the sample, around 92% were seen once. Sequencing was performed on peripheral blood. Source of these receptors: a man younger than 45 with acute or convalescent COVID-19.

CDR3 DNA sequence: TGCGCCAGCAGCTCCTTACCGGGACAGGGATCCGGATATGGCAAAAACATTCAGTACTTC. Protein product: CASSSLPGQGSGYGKNIQYF. The chain combines TRBV5-1 with TRBJ2-4; 9 bases match TRBD1. The CDR3 is 20 residues long. Germline CDR1 SGHRS, CDR2 YFSETQ. V lost 3 bases to trimming and J lost 3 bases; unmatched junction nucleotides: 19.

V gene TRBV5-6 combines with J gene TRBJ2-7; tentatively, D is TRBD1 (6 bases). Trimming shortened V by 2 bases and J by 3 bases, and 12 bases separated the two germline ends. Germline CDR1 SGHDT, CDR2 YYEEEE. This CDR3 has 14 residues. The CDR3 DNA reads TGTGCCAGCAGCTTCGGACAGAAGGGCTACGAGCAGTACTTC. It codes for CASSFGQKGYEQYF.

The gene calls are TRBV2 and TRBJ1-5; possible D gene TRBD1, 5 bases. The CDR3 is 15 amino acids. Germline CDR1 SNHLY, CDR2 FYNNEI. Between the trimmed V and J ends, which lost 1 base and 5 bases, there was a span of 12 bases. CDR3 protein: CASSEGGQGHQPQHF. In nucleotides, the CDR3 is TGTGCCAGCAGTGAAGGTGGTCAGGGCCATCAGCCCCAGCATTTT.

This clone came up once. The V gene is TRBV27, the J gene TRBJ1-3; the D gene is possibly TRBD1 (6 bases). Germline V lookup: CDR1 MNHEY, CDR2 SMNVEV (reference sequence). The CDR3 consists of 15 residues. The V gene lost 6 bases and the J gene lost 0 bases, with 12 bases spanning the gap. The CDR3 reads CASSRNRVSGNTIYF. CDR3 nucleotide sequence: TGTGCCAGCAGCCGTAACAGGGTCTCTGGAAACACCATATATTTT.

The chain uses TRBV27 and TRBJ1-2; no definite D call. The CDR3 covers 13 residues. Trimming took off 2 bases at V and 4 bases at J, with 8 bases between the two ends. Germline values: CDR1 MNHEY, CDR2 SMNVEV (reference sequence). The CDR3 reads CASSLKGGYGYTF. CDR3 in DNA: TGTGCCAGCAGTTTAAAAGGAGGCTATGGCTACACCTTC.

This clone appeared a single time. The CDR3, as DNA: TGTGCCAGCAGCCCACGACCGGGGTTGGGGAACACTGAAGCTTTCTTT. Amino acids: CASSPRPGLGNTEAFF. This chain links TRBV9 with TRBJ1-1; no clear D gene. The CDR3 consists of 16 residues. Looked up from germline, CDR1 is SGDLS and CDR2 is YYNGEE. V lost 4 bases, J lost 1 base, and 17 bases lay in between.